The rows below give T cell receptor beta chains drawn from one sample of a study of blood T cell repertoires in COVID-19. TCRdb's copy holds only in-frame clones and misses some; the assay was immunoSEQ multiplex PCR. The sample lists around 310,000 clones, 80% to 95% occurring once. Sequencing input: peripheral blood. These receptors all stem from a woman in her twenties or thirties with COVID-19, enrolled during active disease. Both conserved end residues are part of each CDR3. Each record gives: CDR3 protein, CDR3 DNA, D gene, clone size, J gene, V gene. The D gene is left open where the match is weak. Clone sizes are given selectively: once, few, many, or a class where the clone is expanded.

CASRPGQEVGYTF | TGTGCCAGCAGACCGGGACAGGAGGTTGGCTACACCTTC | TRBD1 | once | TRBJ1-2 | TRBV28
CASSDGRGVEQYF | TGTGCCAGCAGTGACGGGCGGGGTGTCGAGCAGTACTTC | . | . | TRBJ2-7 | TRBV6-1
CASRRTSTDEQFF | TGTGCCAGCAGGAGGACTAGTACCGATGAGCAGTTCTTC | TRBD2 | . | TRBJ2-1 | TRBV2
CASSLEQHQPQHF | TGTGCCAGCAGCTTAGAACAGCATCAGCCCCAGCATTTT | . | . | TRBJ1-5 | TRBV7-9
CSVVGRDYQETQYF | TGCAGCGTTGTAGGCAGGGATTACCAAGAGACCCAGTACTTC | . | . | TRBJ2-5 | TRBV29-1
CASVRCWASPLHF | TGTGCCAGTGTACGTTGCTGGGCCTCACCCCTCCACTTT | . | . | TRBJ1-6 | TRBV7-6
CASSGPPGQGAGSYEQYF | TGTGCCAGCAGTGGCCCCCCGGGACAGGGGGCTGGCTCCTACGAGCAGTACTTC | TRBD1 | few | TRBJ2-7 | TRBV25-1
CASRADSISNQPQHF | TGTGCCAGCAGGGCCGACAGTATTAGCAATCAGCCCCAGCATTTT | . | . | TRBJ1-5 | TRBV2
CASSLAGQGVQPQHF | TGTGCCAGCAGCCTGGCTGGGCAGGGGGTTCAGCCCCAGCATTTT | TRBD1 | . | TRBJ1-5 | TRBV5-6
CASSPNTGFTEAFF | TGCGCCAGCAGCCCTAATACAGGGTTCACTGAAGCTTTCTTT | . | once | TRBJ1-1 | TRBV5-1
CAISDSSGRVVETQYF | TGTGCCATCAGTGACAGTAGCGGGAGGGTGGTGGAGACCCAGTACTTC | TRBD2 | . | TRBJ2-5 | TRBV10-3
CASSERAGETQYF | TGTGCCAGCAGTGAGCGAGCGGGTGAGACCCAGTACTTC | . | . | TRBJ2-5 | TRBV6-1
CASSRILQGDGNQPQHF | TGCGCCAGCAGCCGAATATTACAGGGGGATGGCAATCAGCCCCAGCATTTT | TRBD1 | . | TRBJ1-5 | TRBV4-1
CASSVGVGSSYNEQFF | TGTGCCAGCAGCGTAGGGGTCGGGAGTTCCTACAATGAGCAGTTCTTC | . | . | TRBJ2-1 | TRBV9
CATSTPGQGKTDTQYF | TGTGCCACCAGCACACCGGGACAGGGGAAAACAGATACGCAGTATTTT | TRBD1 | . | TRBJ2-3 | TRBV15
CAWTEIAGYNEQFF | TGTGCCTGGACCGAGATAGCGGGGTACAATGAGCAGTTCTTC | TRBD2 | . | TRBJ2-1 | TRBV30
CASSGAGVGQPQHF | TGTGCCAGCTCAGGGGCAGGGGTGGGTCAGCCCCAGCATTTT | . | . | TRBJ1-5 | TRBV18
CASSQAYEQYF | TGTGCCAGCAGCCAAGCGTACGAGCAGTACTTC | . | . | TRBJ2-7 | TRBV3-1/TRBV3-2
CASSERTTQYF | TGTGCCAGCAGTGAGCGAACGACCCAGTACTTC | . | . | TRBJ2-5 | TRBV6-1
CASTERHSNEQFF | TGTGCCAGCACAGAGCGGCACTCGAATGAGCAGTTCTTC | . | . | TRBJ2-1 | TRBV6-5
CASMGGGVSQGGEFYEQYF | TGCGCCAGCATGGGGGGAGGGGTAAGTCAAGGCGGAGAGTTTTACGAGCAGTACTTC | TRBD2 | . | TRBJ2-7 | TRBV10-2
CATSVLGGEQFF | TGTGCCACCAGTGTCCTAGGGGGTGAGCAGTTCTTC | . | . | TRBJ2-1 | TRBV24-1
CASSSGQGHGYTF | TGTGCCAGCAGTTCGGGACAGGGGCATGGCTACACCTTC | TRBD1 | . | TRBJ1-2 | TRBV6-5
CASLVQGNTGELFF | TGTGCCAGCCTAGTGCAGGGAAACACCGGGGAGCTGTTTTTT | . | . | TRBJ2-2 | TRBV2
CASSPSTTDTQYF | TGTGCCAGCAGCCCCAGTACGACAGATACGCAGTATTTT | . | . | TRBJ2-3 | TRBV11-3
CASSPPGQKPYEQYF | TGTGCCAGCTCACCACCGGGACAGAAACCCTACGAGCAGTACTTC | TRBD1 | . | TRBJ2-7 | TRBV18
CATSDPRQGGDYGYTF | TGTGCCACCAGTGATCCCCGACAGGGGGGAGACTATGGCTACACCTTC | TRBD1 | . | TRBJ1-2 | TRBV24-1
CASSPSGRVGEQFF | TGTGCCAGCTCACCTAGCGGGAGGGTCGGTGAGCAGTTCTTC | TRBD2 | once | TRBJ2-1 | TRBV18
CSGLSQGRGKNIQYF | TGCAGCGGCCTCTCACAGGGTCGAGGCAAAAACATTCAGTACTTC | . | . | TRBJ2-4 | TRBV29-1
CASSFWGRMDGYTF | TGTGCCAGCAGCTTCTGGGGGCGGATGGATGGCTACACCTTC | . | . | TRBJ1-2 | TRBV11-2
CASSSDSSQPQHF | TGTGCCAGCAGCTCGGACAGTAGTCAGCCCCAGCATTTT | . | . | TRBJ1-5 | TRBV7-2
CASSQGTCKGNEQFF | TGTGCCAGCAGCCAAGGTACGTGTAAGGGGAATGAGCAGTTCTTC | . | . | TRBJ2-1 | TRBV3-1/TRBV3-2
CASSQLHRADTEAFF | TGTGCCAGCAGCCAACTTCACAGGGCGGACACTGAAGCTTTCTTT | . | . | TRBJ1-1 | TRBV3-1/TRBV3-2
CASSRGGPHNEQFF | TGTGCCAGCAGCCGGGGAGGGCCCCACAATGAGCAGTTCTTC | TRBD2 | . | TRBJ2-1 | TRBV7-8
CASTPGLEGEAFF | TGCGCCAGCACCCCCGGCTTGGAGGGAGAAGCTTTCTTT | . | . | TRBJ1-1 | TRBV5-1
CASSLGTTYEQYF | TGTGCCAGCAGCCTGGGGACTACTTACGAGCAGTACTTC | . | . | TRBJ2-7 | TRBV21-1
CASSPGLAGGYEQYF | TGTGCCAGCTCACCCGGACTAGCGGGAGGCTACGAGCAGTACTTC | TRBD2 | . | TRBJ2-7 | TRBV18
CAWSGAGEVQPQHF | TGTGCCTGGAGCGGAGCAGGGGAAGTGCAGCCCCAGCATTTT | . | . | TRBJ1-5 | TRBV30
CASSLLGQRQHF | TGTGCCAGCAGTTTATTAGGACAGAGGCAGCATTTT | . | . | TRBJ1-5 | TRBV28
CASSEGGTTDTQYF | TGTGCCAGCAGTGAAGGCGGCACCACAGATACGCAGTATTTT | . | . | TRBJ2-3 | TRBV6-4
CASASSGYSNQPQHF | TGTGCCAGTGCCTCTTCAGGGTATAGCAATCAGCCCCAGCATTTT | . | once | TRBJ1-5 | TRBV19
CASKKEDRGFYQPQHF | TGTGCCAGCAAAAAGGAGGACAGGGGATTTTATCAGCCCCAGCATTTT | TRBD1 | . | TRBJ1-5 | TRBV28
CASSESLAGAYNEQFF | TGTGCCAGCAGTGAGTCCCTAGCGGGAGCTTACAATGAGCAGTTCTTC | TRBD2 | . | TRBJ2-1 | TRBV2
CASSIAGRSYEQYF | TGTGCCAGTAGTATTGCGGGACGGTCCTACGAGCAGTACTTC | . | . | TRBJ2-7 | TRBV19
CASSQEVLGQGVMNF | TGCGCCAGCAGCCAAGAAGTCCTAGGACAGGGGGTGATGAACTTC | TRBD1 | . | TRBJ2-7 | TRBV4-1
CASSPRGQETQYF | TGTGCCAGTAGTCCCCGGGGGCAAGAGACCCAGTACTTC | . | . | TRBJ2-5 | TRBV19
CASSHGGQPQHF | TGTGCCAGCAGCCACGGGGGTCAGCCCCAGCATTTT | . | . | TRBJ1-5 | TRBV7-9
CASSLTPQGKNYGYTF | TGTGCCAGCAGCTTAACCCCACAGGGGAAGAACTATGGCTACACCTTC | TRBD1 | . | TRBJ1-2 | TRBV7-8
CASSSVTGGSSNQPQHF | TGTGCCAGCAGCTCGGTGACAGGGGGAAGTAGCAATCAGCCCCAGCATTTT | TRBD1 | . | TRBJ1-5 | TRBV7-9
CASSFRGRGDSPLHF | TGTGCCAGCAGTTTCCGCGGGAGGGGGGATTCACCCCTCCACTTT | . | . | TRBJ1-6 | TRBV28
CASSLVSGNFEQYF | TGTGCCAGCAGCTTAGTCAGCGGGAACTTCGAGCAGTACTTC | TRBD2 | . | TRBJ2-7 | TRBV11-2
CASSLGAGYEQYF | TGCGCCAGCAGCTTGGGGGCGGGCTACGAGCAGTACTTC | . | . | TRBJ2-7 | TRBV5-1
CASSTGLAGDEQFF | TGTGCCAGCAGCACCGGACTAGCGGGAGATGAGCAGTTCTTC | TRBD2 | few | TRBJ2-1 | TRBV5-5